The rows below give T cell receptor beta chains drawn from one sample of a study of cytomegalovirus exposure and HLA in healthy donors. Profiling relied on immunoSEQ multiplex PCR, and the TCRdb table lists in-frame clones only, not all of them. The sample consists of 150,000 or so clones, approximately 73% of them appearing once. Material: PBMCs. Receptor source: a woman aged 18-30 years in good health and CMV-seronegative. The CDR3 runs from the conserved cysteine through the conserved F or W.

TRBJ1-3 TRBV29-1 CSVGTYSGNTIYF
TRBJ2-1 TRBV10-3 CAISGYQLNEQFF
TRBJ2-3 TRBV28 CASSFLSGTDTQYF
TRBJ2-1 TRBV6-1 CASSELAGSYNEQFF
TRBJ2-1 TRBV7-8 CASSPGASIYNEQFF
TRBJ1-3 TRBV18 CASSPSMAFGNTIYF
TRBJ2-7 TRBV2 CASSEKTAYEQYF
TRBJ1-3 TRBV29-1 CSVVPLSGNTIYF
TRBJ2-3 TRBV11-2 CASSPEGYGTDTQYF
TRBJ1-2 TRBV10-3 CAISNSGLFYGYTF
TRBJ2-3 TRBV7-2 CASSLRGPGGRGTDTQYF
TRBJ1-3 TRBV11-2 CASSLGANPSGNTIYF
TRBJ2-1 TRBV30 CAWRGLAGVLEGEQFF
TRBJ1-5 TRBV5-6 CASSFGGRGRDQPQHF
TRBJ2-1 TRBV5-1 CASSRGIADEQFF
TRBJ2-1 TRBV11-3 CASSFGGSGSYNEQFF
TRBJ1-6 TRBV19 CASSPEERNSPLHF
TRBJ1-2 TRBV6-1 CASSDQVKWDGYTF
TRBJ1-2 TRBV19 CASSIGGQVYYGYTF